This TCR beta chain stems from a study of blood T cell repertoires in COVID-19. Data came from immunoSEQ multiplex PCR; TCRdb stores just in-frame clones and leaves some out. The sample includes hundreds of thousands of clones, approximately 90% of them seen just once. Germline V gene sequence: CDR1 SGHTA, CDR2 FQGNSA. V lost 1 base and J lost 4, with 10 bases in between. The CDR3 loop spans 14 amino acids. The chain links TRBV7-2 to TRBJ1-2, with D uncertain. The sequence came from a man in his forties or fifties with acute or convalescent COVID-19. The sequenced sample was peripheral blood. The CDR3 DNA reads as TGTGCCAGCAGCTTAGTAAAGGAGATCTATGGCTACACCTTC. Protein: CASSLVKEIYGYTF.